This T cell receptor (beta chain) was identified in a study of shared clonotypes between healthy human individuals. Study results and caveats: Sorted-subset sequencing was shown by rarefaction to be incomplete despite large depth.

The run depth of the assay was deep. Some clones are missing from TCRdb's copy, which holds only in-frame ones; the method was immunoSEQ multiplex PCR. The sample shows roughly 520,000 clones, around 96% of them seen only once. As regards this clone: Antigen specificity is unknown.

Sequencing was performed on naive CD4+ T cells sorted from blood. Subset denoted: CD45RA+ positively selected. The clonotype originates from a woman aged 30 to 39 in good health.

DNA for the CDR3: TGTGCCAGCAGTTTAGGGGGACAGGGAATCCGGAATCAGCCCCAGCATTTT. Its protein product is CASSLGGQGIRNQPQHF. The gene calls are TRBV28 and TRBJ1-5, with 9 bases lining up with TRBD1. After removal of 2 bases from V and 4 bases from J, the junction contained 9 bases not matched to a gene. The length of the CDR3 is 17 residues. Germline V gene lookup returns CDR1 MDHEN and CDR2 SYDVKM.